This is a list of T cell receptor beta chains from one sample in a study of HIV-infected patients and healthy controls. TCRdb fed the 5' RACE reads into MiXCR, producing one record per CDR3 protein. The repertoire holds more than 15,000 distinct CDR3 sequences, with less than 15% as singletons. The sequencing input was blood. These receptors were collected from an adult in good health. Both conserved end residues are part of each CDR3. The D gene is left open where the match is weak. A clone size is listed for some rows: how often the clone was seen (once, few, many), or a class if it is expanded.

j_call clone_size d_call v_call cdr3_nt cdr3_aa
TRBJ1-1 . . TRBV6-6 TGTGCCAGCAGGTCGGGGGGGCGCGGGAACACTGAAGCTTTCTTT CASRSGGRGNTEAFF
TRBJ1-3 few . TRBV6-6 TGTGCCAGCGTAGAGGGGTCTGGAAACACCATATATTTT CASVEGSGNTIYF
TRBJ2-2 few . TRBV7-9 TGTGCCAGCAGCCCCCCGGCCGGGGAGCTGTTTTTT CASSPPAGELFF
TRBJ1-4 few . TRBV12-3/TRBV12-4 TGTGCCAGCAGTTTATTAGCAACTCTTAATGAAAAACTGTTTTTT CASSLLATLNEKLFF
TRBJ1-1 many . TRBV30 TGTGCCTGGAGTGTACGTTCGTTGGCGGTAGAAGCTTTCTTT CAWSVRSLAVEAFF
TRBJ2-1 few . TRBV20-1 TGCAGTGGAGGGGTCGGATACAATGAGCAGTTCTTC CSGGVGYNEQFF
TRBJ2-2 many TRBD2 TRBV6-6 TGTGCCAGTTCTAGCGGGGGGGCCGAGGGAAGCGGGGAGCTGTTTTTT CASSSGGAEGSGELFF
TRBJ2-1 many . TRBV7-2 TGTGCCAGCAGCTTAGTTAGACAGCTGCGGGGTGAGCAGTTCTTC CASSLVRQLRGEQFF
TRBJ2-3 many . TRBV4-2 TGTGCCAGCAGCCAAGATCCTGCGGTAGGGGATACGCAGTATTTT CASSQDPAVGDTQYF
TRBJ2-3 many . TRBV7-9 TGTGCCAGCAGCTCCACCTTTATTAGCACAGATACGCAGTATTTT CASSSTFISTDTQYF
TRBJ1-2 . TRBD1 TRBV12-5 TGTGCTAGTGGTTTCGGGACAGCCTATGGCTACACCTTC CASGFGTAYGYTF
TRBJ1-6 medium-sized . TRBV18 TGTGCCAGCCTGACAGATCTTAATTCACCCCTCCACTTT CASLTDLNSPLHF
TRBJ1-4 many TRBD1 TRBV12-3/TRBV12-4 TGTGCCAGCAGTTCGACAGGGTTGACGGAAAAACTGTTTTTT CASSSTGLTEKLFF
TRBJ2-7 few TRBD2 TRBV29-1 TGCAGCGTTGGTGAGGGACTAGCAAGCGAGCAGTACTTC CSVGEGLASEQYF
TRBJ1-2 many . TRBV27 TGTGCCAGCAGACTGGACAGAGGGGGCTACACCTTC CASRLDRGGYTF
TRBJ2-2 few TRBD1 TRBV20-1 TGCAGTGCTAGTCGACAGGGGGCGAAGGCCTCCGGGGAGCTGTTTTTT CSASRQGAKASGELFF
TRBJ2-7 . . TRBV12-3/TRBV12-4 TGTGCCAGCAGTTCAGGACAGAGATCCTACGAGCAGTACTTC CASSSGQRSYEQYF